Presented here are 4 T cell receptor beta chains from one specimen sequenced in a study of Graves' ophthalmopathy and Graves' hyperthyroidism. Researchers took RNA transcripts and amplified TCR beta CDR3 regions from them. First-round RT-PCR employed HTBI primers, with a second-round multiplex PCR after it. TCRdb reprocessed the multiplex PCR reads via MiXCR and lists one record per CDR3 protein. The table records 500,000 to 700,000 distinct CDR3 sequences, 35% to 40% of them present only once. Sequenced: peripheral blood or thyroid tissue (not recorded which). The receptors derive from an adult man with Graves' hyperthyroidism.

Details on this clonotype: It is unclear where the CDR3 begins or ends on the DNA, so no DNA is shown, and the CDR3 is as TCRdb lists it. The gene calls are TRBV7-2 and TRBJ2-2; TRBD1 was called by the table and not checked on the DNA. CDR1 and CDR2 (germline): SGHTA, FQGNSA. The CDR3 has 16 residues if both end residues are counted. The CDR3 loop reads CASSYTGTLTPGSCFF.

This clonotype was counted at least ten times. The gene calls are TRBV12-3 or TRBV12-4 and TRBJ2-7; the D gene is possibly TRBD1 (5 bases). The CDR3 length is 14 residues. V lost 5 bases to trimming and J lost 0 bases, with 11 bases between them. CDR3 sequence: CASSRQMSSYEQYF. The CDR3 DNA reads as TGTGCCAGCAGTAGACAGATGAGCTCCTACGAGCAGTACTTC.

Points on this clonotype: A read error may be the cause here, since a much bigger clone is one base away. The chain links TRBV20-1 to TRBJ1-2; weak D call: TRBD1 (5 bases). Germline CDR1 DFQATT, CDR2 SNEGSKA (reference sequence). The length of the CDR3 is 14 residues. The CDR3 nucleotides read TGCAGTGCCGGGACTCCCCGATCTAACTATGGCCACACCTTC. Translation gives CSAGTPRSNYGHTF.

This clonotype was recorded a few times. The chain has TRBV15 and TRBJ2-7, with 9 bases identical to TRBD2. The V gene's germline CDR1 is LNHNV and CDR2 YYDKDF (reference sequence). The ends lost 0 bases at V and 6 bases at J; junction bases unmatched: 12. The CDR3 totals 17 residues. The CDR3 reads CATSRDKGGRASSEQYF. CDR3 sequence (DNA): TGTGCCACCAGCAGAGACAAGGGCGGGAGGGCCAGCAGCGAGCAGTACTTC.